These 15 T cell receptor beta chains were sequenced from one sample in a study of circulating CD8 cells and anti-PD-1 response in melanoma. Each library started from roughly 15 ng of total RNA using the QIAseq Immune Repertoire TCR panel. TCRdb recomputed calls from the reads with MiXCR, one row per CDR3 protein. The data show approximately 530 distinct CDR3 sequences, roughly 8% seen once. Sorting of live CD3+CD8+TCRalphabeta+ cells by PD-1 and/or TIGIT gave four subsets. Specimen: CD8+ T cells from PBMCs, collected at baseline or after one month of anti-PD-1 therapy (not recorded which). The origin of the receptors is a human donor with melanoma.

About this clonotype itself: Since a much larger clone is just one base distant, this may be a read error. The chain uses TRBV7-3 and TRBJ2-7; 8 nucleotides agree with TRBD2. J was trimmed by 0 bases and V by 5 bases; bases with no gene match: 15. The V gene's germline CDR1 is SGHTA and CDR2 FQGTGA. CDR3 length: 18 residues. The CDR3 region has the DNA TGTGCCAGCAGCCAACCGGGGGTAGCGGGGCATTGCTCCTACGAGCAGTACTTC. It codes for CASSQPGVAGHCSYEQYF.

This clonotype is termed medium-sized. V gene TRBV9 combines with J gene TRBJ2-7, with 7 positions matching TRBD1. The CDR3 has 15 amino acids. Germline V gene data show CDR1 as SGDLS and CDR2 as YYNGEE. The V and J ends lost 2 bases and 0 bases, in that order; junction bases with no gene match: 5. CDR3 sequence reads: CASSVAWDSSYEQYF. CDR3 nucleotides: TGTGCCAGCAGCGTTGCCTGGGACAGCTCCTACGAGCAGTACTTC.

By share, this clonotype ranks as large (0.1 to 1%). This chain links TRBV9 with TRBJ2-3; D remains ambiguous. This CDR3 region has 16 residues. Trimming removed 4 bases at V and 0 bases at J, with 15 bases between. Germline V gene data show CDR1 as SGDLS and CDR2 as YYNGEE. For the CDR3, the DNA is TGTGCCAGCAGCCCCGCGCAAAGCACCAGCACAGATACGCAGTATTTT. This encodes CASSPAQSTSTDTQYF.

In this sample, this clonotype is medium-sized. This chain links TRBV24-1 with TRBJ2-5; 10 nucleotides match TRBD1. After removal of 4 bases from V and 5 bases from J, the junction contained 6 bases not matched to a gene. This CDR3 comprises 15 residues. Germline V gene sequence: CDR1 KGHDR, CDR2 SFDVKD. This CDR3 reads CATSEGQGGSETQYF. CDR3 DNA: TGTGCCACCAGTGAAGGACAGGGGGGCTCGGAGACCCAGTACTTC.

In this sample, this clonotype is large (0.1 to 1%). An end of the junction does not agree with germline; a read error may underlie this. This chain connects TRBV27 to TRBJ1-2, with TRBD1 identical over 8 bases. The CDR3 has 13 residues. CDR1 and CDR2 (germline): MNHEY, SMNVEV (reference sequence). The CDR3 here is CASSPSRTGHPSF. CDR3 nucleotides: TGTGCCAGCAGTCCCTCCCGGACAGGGCACCCCAGCTTC.

This clonotype is labeled medium-sized. The chain couples TRBV4-3 to TRBJ2-5; D gene uncertain. Germline CDR1 and CDR2: LGHNA and YSLEER. Deletions cut 1 base from V and 2 bases from J, with 14 bases between. The CDR3 is made up of 16 amino acids. The CDR3 DNA is TGCGCCAGCAGCCAAGGGGTATCGAGCCCACAAGAGACCCAGTACTTC. Protein: CASSQGVSSPQETQYF.

As to this clonotype: The conserved final phenylalanine or tryptophan is absent from the CDR3, which likely points to a read error. The V call is TRBV5-4, the J call TRBJ2-2; 7 nucleotides agree with TRBD2. This CDR3 is 17 amino acids long. CDR1 is SGHNT and CDR2 is YYREEE in the germline V gene (reference sequence). The ends lost 2 bases at V and 4 bases at J; junction bases unmatched: 11. The CDR3 DNA reads as TGTGCCAGCAGCTTCCTAGCGGAAATGATGGGCACCGGGGAGCTGTTTCTT. Protein product: CASSFLAEMMGTGELFL.

This clonotype qualifies as hyperexpanded. The gene calls are TRBV6-5 and TRBJ2-7; no reliable D call. CDR3 length: 14 residues. The V gene's germline CDR1 is MNHEY and CDR2 SVGAGI. Trimming removed 3 bases at V and 4 bases at J, with 13 bases between. CDR3 bases: TGTGCCAGCAGTTATGGCAGGAAACCTTACGAGCAGTACTTC. Amino acid sequence: CASSYGRKPYEQYF.

By sample fraction, this clonotype is large. The CDR3 DNA sequence: TGTGCCAGCAGTCTCCCCGGGACAGGGAACGAGCAGTACTTC. Residues: CASSLPGTGNEQYF. The chain links TRBV28 to TRBJ2-7; 9 bases are a match to TRBD1. Per the germline V gene, CDR1 is MDHEN and CDR2 is SYDVKM. V was clipped by 5 bases and J by 5 bases; unmatched bases: 7. The CDR3 extends over 14 amino acids.

By share of the sample, this clonotype is large (0.1 to 1%). V and J are TRBV4-3 and TRBJ2-2; perhaps TRBD2 as D (6 bases). Germline CDR1 and CDR2: LGHNA and YSLEER. This CDR3 contains 16 residues. The V end was cut by 4 bases, the J end by 1 base, with 13 bases between. The CDR3 sequence: CASSPRDGGNTGELFF. In nucleotides, the CDR3 is TGCGCCAGCAGCCCCAGGGACGGGGGGAACACCGGGGAGCTGTTTTTT.

Regarding this clonotype: A clone one base away is much larger, so this may be a read error. This chain uses TRBV9 with TRBJ2-7, with 7 bases fitting TRBD1. The germline CDR1 and CDR2 sequences are SGDLS and YYNGEE. The CDR3 contains 15 residues. The CDR3 nucleotides are TGTGCCAGCAGCGTAGGGACAGGTGATACCTACGAGCTGTACTTC. This codes for CASSVGTGDTYELYF.

This clonotype counts as medium-sized. The rearrangement uses TRBV24-1 and TRBJ2-5; TRBD1 aligns across 8 bases. The CDR3 runs to 16 residues. Germline CDR1 and CDR2: KGHDR and SFDVKD. V was pared by 7 bases and J by 5 bases, with 14 bases of the junction left unmatched. The CDR3 spells CATSHLTGEAKETQYF. Here the CDR3 DNA reads TGTGCCACCAGCCACCTGACAGGGGAAGCGAAGGAGACCCAGTACTTC.

This clonotype is medium-sized in the sample. V and J are TRBV20-1 and TRBJ2-1; D gene ambiguous. CDR1 is DFQATT and CDR2 is SNEGSKA in the germline V gene (reference sequence). The CDR3 contains 8 residues. The CDR3 sequence: CSSNEQFF. In DNA, the CDR3 is TGCAGCTCCAATGAGCAGTTCTTC.

Within the sample, this clonotype is medium-sized. CDR3 region: CASSQDPGQSNQPQHF. The CDR3 DNA follows: TGTGCCAGCAGCCAAGACCCTGGACAGTCCAATCAGCCCCAGCATTTT. The genes are TRBV4-2 and TRBJ1-5; a possible D gene is TRBD1 (6 bases). Germline assignment: CDR1 LGHNA and CDR2 YNFKEQ. V gave up 0 bases and J gave up 3 bases, with 12 bases separating them. CDR3 length: 16 amino acids.

In its sample, this clonotype ranks as medium-sized. This chain joins TRBV7-9 and TRBJ2-2, with 9 bases aligning to TRBD2. The V gene's germline CDR1 is SEHNR and CDR2 FQNEAQ (reference sequence). V was pared by 5 bases and J by 5 bases, with 9 bases of the junction left unmatched. There are 16 residues in the CDR3. The CDR3 region is CASSPTLAGGTGELFF. CDR3 bases: TGTGCCAGCAGCCCAACACTAGCGGGCGGAACCGGGGAGCTGTTTTTT.